This paragraph covers one T cell receptor beta chain sequence. This clonotype appeared many times. What this receptor recognizes is not known. No base-level quality is on record; no much larger clone is a single base apart. Sample treatment or condition, as interpreted from the label and publication: allogeneic hematopoietic cell transplantation with graft depleted of TCRalphabeta T cells and CD19 B cells. Transplant recipients were children who received TCRalphabeta/CD19-depleted allogeneic hematopoietic cell grafts. The data derive from a study of T-cell reconstitution after alpha-beta-depleted transplantation in children (dated by TCRdb to the mid-2010s). For context, the study as a whole: Using TCR repertoire profiling, the study followed T-cell immune reconstitution in a quantitative way in children after TCRalphabeta/CD19-depleted allogeneic hematopoietic cell transplantation. Overall study results and their limits: In some patients, the high TCRbeta diversity seen at day 60 was put down to recipient T cells and intrathymic progenitors that had survived conditioning. About two months after transplant, the apparently early recovery of alphabetaT-cell counts reportedly depended on just several hundred clones that had expanded rapidly and came from non-depleted graft cells. The frequencies of hyperexpanded clones fell over the following months, and after one year, T-cell counts and TCRbeta diversity were mostly attributed to newly produced T cells.

Sequences SEHNR (CDR1) and FQNEAQ (CDR2) are obtained from the germline V gene (reference sequence). V was cut back by 8 bases and J by 11 bases, leaving a gap of 16 bases between them. The CDR3 holds 12 amino acids from the cysteine to the phenylalanine. Only the CDR3 portion is preserved as DNA: 36 bases, with reading frame beginning at the first base. The library was prepared using PCR. The run used an Illumina HiSeq 2500. TCR library preparation used molecular barcoding, with unique molecular identifiers applied to normalize quantification of the TCRbeta repertoire. The public reads were reprocessed in TCRdb via fastp at Q25 and MiXCR, keeping in-frame beta chains. A single entry per CDR3 protein holds the most common genes and DNA from its merged rows. The sample yields 100,000 or so distinct CDR3 sequences; roughly a quarter were counted once. The top ten clones comprise roughly a fifth of the sample.

The sequence was collected from a boy aged 2 to 9 with acute lymphoblastic leukemia, due to receive a stem cell transplant. Rearrangement joined TRBV7-9 to TRBJ2-4; TRBD2 might be the D gene, on 6 matching bases. The sample was PBMCs, taken before TCRalphabeta/CD19-depleted stem cell transplant. The CDR3 corresponds to CASLSSGGFQYF. At the DNA level, the sequence is TGTGCCAGCCTAAGTAGCGGAGGGTTTCAGTACTTC.